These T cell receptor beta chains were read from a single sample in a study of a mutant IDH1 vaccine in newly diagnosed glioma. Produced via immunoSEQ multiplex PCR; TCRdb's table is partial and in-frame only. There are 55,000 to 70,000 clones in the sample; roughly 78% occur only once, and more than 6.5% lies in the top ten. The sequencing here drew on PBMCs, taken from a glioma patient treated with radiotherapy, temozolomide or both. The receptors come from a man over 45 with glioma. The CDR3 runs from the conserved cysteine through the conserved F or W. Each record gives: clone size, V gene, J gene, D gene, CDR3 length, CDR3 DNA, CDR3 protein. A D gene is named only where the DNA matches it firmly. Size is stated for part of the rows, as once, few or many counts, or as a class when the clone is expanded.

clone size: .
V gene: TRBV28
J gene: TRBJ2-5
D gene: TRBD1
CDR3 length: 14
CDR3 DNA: TGTGCCAGCAGCTCGCTAGACAGGGAAGAGACCCAGTACTTC
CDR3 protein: CASSSLDREETQYF

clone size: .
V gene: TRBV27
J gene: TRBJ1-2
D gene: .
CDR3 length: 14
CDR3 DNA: TGTGCCAGCAGGGGACGGTGGGAGAACCATGGCTACACCTTC
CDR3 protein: CASRGRWENHGYTF

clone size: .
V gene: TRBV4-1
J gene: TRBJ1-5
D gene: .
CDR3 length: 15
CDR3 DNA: TGCGCCAGCAGCCAAGGGGGGCAGGACCGCTTACCCCAGCATTTT
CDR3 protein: CASSQGGQDRLPQHF

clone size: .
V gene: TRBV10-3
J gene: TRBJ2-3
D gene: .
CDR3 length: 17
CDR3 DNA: TGTGCCATCAGTGAGCCTCAGGGGGGGGGCGTCTCAGATACGCAGTATTTT
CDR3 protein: CAISEPQGGGVSDTQYF

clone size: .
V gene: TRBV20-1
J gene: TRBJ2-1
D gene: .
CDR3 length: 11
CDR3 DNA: TGCAGTGCTCACCTGGAGGGGGAGCAGTTCTTC
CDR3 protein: CSAHLEGEQFF

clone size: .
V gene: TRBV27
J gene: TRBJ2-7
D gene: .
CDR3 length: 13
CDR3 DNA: TGTGCCAGCAGTTTTTCTAGGTACTACGAGCAGTACTTC
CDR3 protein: CASSFSRYYEQYF

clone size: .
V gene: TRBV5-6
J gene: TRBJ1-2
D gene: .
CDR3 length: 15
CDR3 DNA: TGTGCCAGCAGCCCAACTAGGCAGATGAACTATGGCTACACCTTC
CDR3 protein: CASSPTRQMNYGYTF

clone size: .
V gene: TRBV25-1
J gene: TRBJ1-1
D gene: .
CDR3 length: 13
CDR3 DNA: TGTGCCAGCGGCGGGGGCTTGAACACTGAAGCTTTCTTT
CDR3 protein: CASGGGLNTEAFF

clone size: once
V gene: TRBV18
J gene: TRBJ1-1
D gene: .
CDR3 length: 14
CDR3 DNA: TGTGCCAGCTCACCAGCGGCCCTGAACACTGAAGCTTTCTTT
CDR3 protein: CASSPAALNTEAFF

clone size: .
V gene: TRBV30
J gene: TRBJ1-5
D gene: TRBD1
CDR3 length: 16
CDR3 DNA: TGTGCCTGGAGCCCCGACCTCGACAGGGGAAATCAGCCCCAGCATTTT
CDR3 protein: CAWSPDLDRGNQPQHF

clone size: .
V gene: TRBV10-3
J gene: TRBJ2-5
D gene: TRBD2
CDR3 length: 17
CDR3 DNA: TGTGCCATCACAAGAGGGAGCGGGGGGCCCGGTAGGGAGACCCAGTACTTC
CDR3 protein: CAITRGSGGPGRETQYF

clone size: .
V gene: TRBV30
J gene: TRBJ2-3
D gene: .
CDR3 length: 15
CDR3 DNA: TGTGCCTGGAGTCTGGGGGGGGGCAGGGCAGATACGCAGTATTTT
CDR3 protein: CAWSLGGGRADTQYF

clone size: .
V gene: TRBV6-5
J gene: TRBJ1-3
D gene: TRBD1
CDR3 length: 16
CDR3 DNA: TGTGCCAGCAGTTTTTCCGGGACAGGAGCTGGAAACACCATATATTTT
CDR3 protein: CASSFSGTGAGNTIYF

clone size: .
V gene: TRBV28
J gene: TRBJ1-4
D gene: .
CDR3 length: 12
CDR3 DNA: TGTGCCAGCAGGGACGCTAATGAAAAACTGTTTTTT
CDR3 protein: CASRDANEKLFF

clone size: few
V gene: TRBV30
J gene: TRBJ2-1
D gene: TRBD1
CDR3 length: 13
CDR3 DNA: TGTGCCTTCCGGGACAGGGGCTACAATGAGCAGTTCTTC
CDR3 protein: CAFRDRGYNEQFF

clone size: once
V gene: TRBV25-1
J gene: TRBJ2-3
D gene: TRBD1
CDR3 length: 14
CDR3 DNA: TGTGCCAGCAGTGATCGGACAGGGACAGATACGCAGTATTTT
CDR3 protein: CASSDRTGTDTQYF

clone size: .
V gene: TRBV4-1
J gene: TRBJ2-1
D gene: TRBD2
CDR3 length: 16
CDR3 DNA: TGCGCCAGCAGTATAGGGCTAGCGGGGATATACAATGAGCAGTTCTTC
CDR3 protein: CASSIGLAGIYNEQFF

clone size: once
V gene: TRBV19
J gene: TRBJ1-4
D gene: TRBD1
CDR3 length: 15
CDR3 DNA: TGTGCCAGTAGTATAAGAGGGGGCGGTAATGAAAAACTGTTTTTT
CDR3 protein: CASSIRGGGNEKLFF

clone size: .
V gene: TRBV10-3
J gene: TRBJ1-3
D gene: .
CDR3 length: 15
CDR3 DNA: TGTGCCATCGAAGACGGCATAAACTCTGGAAACACCATATATTTT
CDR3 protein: CAIEDGINSGNTIYF

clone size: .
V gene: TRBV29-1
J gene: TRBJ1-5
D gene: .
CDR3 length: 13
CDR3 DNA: TGCAGCGTTGACGAGGGAGGCGGTCAGCCCCAGCATTTT
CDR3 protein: CSVDEGGGQPQHF

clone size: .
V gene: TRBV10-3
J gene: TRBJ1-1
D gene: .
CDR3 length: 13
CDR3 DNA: TGTGCCATCAGTGCCGCAGCGAACACTGAAGCTTTCTTT
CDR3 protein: CAISAAANTEAFF

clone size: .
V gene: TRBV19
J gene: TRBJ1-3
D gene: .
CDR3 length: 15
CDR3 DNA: TGTGCCAGTAGGGTCGGGGTACTCTCTGGAAACACCATATATTTT
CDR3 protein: CASRVGVLSGNTIYF

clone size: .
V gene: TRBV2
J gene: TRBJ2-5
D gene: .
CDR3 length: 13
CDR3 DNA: TGTGCCAGCAGCCAGTCGTACCAAGAGACCCAGTACTTC
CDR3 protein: CASSQSYQETQYF

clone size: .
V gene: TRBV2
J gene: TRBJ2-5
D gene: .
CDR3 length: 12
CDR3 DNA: TGTGCCAGCAAGGGAGTCCAAGAGACCCAGTACTTC
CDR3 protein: CASKGVQETQYF

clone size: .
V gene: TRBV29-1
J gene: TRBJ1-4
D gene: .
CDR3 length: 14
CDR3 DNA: TGCAGCGTTGGAGGGGGAAGTTATGATGAAAAACTGTTTTTT
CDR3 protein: CSVGGGSYDEKLFF

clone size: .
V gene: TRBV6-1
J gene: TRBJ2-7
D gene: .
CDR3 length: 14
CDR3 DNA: TGTGCCAGCAGTAGGGGGACACTCTCCTACGAGCAGTACTTC
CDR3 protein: CASSRGTLSYEQYF

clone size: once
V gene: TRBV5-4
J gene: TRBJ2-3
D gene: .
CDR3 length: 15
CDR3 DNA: TGTGCCAGCAGCTTGCAGGGTTTTCGCACAGATACGCAGTATTTT
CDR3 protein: CASSLQGFRTDTQYF

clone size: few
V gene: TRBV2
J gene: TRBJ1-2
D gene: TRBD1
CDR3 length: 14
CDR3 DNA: TGTGCCAGCAGTGAGGAGGGGGCAGGCTATGGCTACACCTTC
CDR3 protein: CASSEEGAGYGYTF

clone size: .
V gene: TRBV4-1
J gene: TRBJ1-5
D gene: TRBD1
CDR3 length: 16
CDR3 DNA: TGCGCCAGCAGCCAATCCCCGGACAGGGGGGATCAGCCCCAGCATTTT
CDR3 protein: CASSQSPDRGDQPQHF

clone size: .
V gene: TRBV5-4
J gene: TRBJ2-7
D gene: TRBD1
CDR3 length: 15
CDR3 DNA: TGTGCCAGCAGCTTGGTGACAGGGAAATACTACGAGCAGTACTTC
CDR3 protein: CASSLVTGKYYEQYF

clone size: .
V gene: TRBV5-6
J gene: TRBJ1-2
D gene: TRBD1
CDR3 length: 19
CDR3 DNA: TGTGCCAGCAGCTTGGCCGGGACAGGCGCTTTTTCCCCTAACTATGGCTACACCTTC
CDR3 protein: CASSLAGTGAFSPNYGYTF

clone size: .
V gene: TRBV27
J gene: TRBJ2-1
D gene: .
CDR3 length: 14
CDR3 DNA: TGTGCCAGCAGTTTAAAGGGGCTTAGAGGGGAGCAGTTCTTC
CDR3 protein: CASSLKGLRGEQFF

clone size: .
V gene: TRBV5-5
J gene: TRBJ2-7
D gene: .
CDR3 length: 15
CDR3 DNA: TGTGCCAGCAGCTTGGGACCCGGGAGCTCCTACGAGCAGTACTTC
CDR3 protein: CASSLGPGSSYEQYF

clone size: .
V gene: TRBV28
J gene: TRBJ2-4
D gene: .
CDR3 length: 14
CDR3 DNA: TGTGCCAGCTCACTGGGGGGTGGCAAAAACATTCAGTACTTC
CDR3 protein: CASSLGGGKNIQYF

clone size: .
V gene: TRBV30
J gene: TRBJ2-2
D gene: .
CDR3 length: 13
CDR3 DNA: TGTGCCTGGAGTGTAAAGGGGTACGGGGAGCTGTTTTTT
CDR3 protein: CAWSVKGYGELFF

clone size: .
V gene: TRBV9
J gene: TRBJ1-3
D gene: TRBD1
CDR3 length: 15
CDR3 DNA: TGTGCCAGCAGCGCTACAGGGGCTTCTGGAAACACCATATATTTT
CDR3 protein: CASSATGASGNTIYF

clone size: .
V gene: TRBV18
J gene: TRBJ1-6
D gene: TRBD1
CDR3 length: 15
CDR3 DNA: TGTGCCAGCTCACCAGGGCAGGGGGGACATTCACCCCTCCACTTT
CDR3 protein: CASSPGQGGHSPLHF

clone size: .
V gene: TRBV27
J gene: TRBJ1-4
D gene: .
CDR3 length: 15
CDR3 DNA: TGTGCCAGCAGCTCAAGCAGGGTCTTGAGAGAAAAACTGTTTTTT
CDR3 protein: CASSSSRVLREKLFF

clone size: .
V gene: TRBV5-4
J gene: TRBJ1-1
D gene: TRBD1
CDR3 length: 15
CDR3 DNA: TGTGCCAGCAGCCCTAAAACAGGGGGCGCCGGTTTGGCTTTCTTT
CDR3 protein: CASSPKTGGAGLAFF

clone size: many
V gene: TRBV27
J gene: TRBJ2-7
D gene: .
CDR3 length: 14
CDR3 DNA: TGTGCCAGCAGTTTTGGGCAGGGGCCCTACGAGCAGTACTTC
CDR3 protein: CASSFGQGPYEQYF

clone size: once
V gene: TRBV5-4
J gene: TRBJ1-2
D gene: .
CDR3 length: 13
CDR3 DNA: TGTGCCAGCAGCTTCCCAGGGGACTATGGCTACACCTTC
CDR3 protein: CASSFPGDYGYTF

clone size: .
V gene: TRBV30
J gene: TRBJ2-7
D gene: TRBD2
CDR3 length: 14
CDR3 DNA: TGTGCCTGCTCTAGGACTAGCGCTTCCTACGAGCAGTACTTC
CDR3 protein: CACSRTSASYEQYF

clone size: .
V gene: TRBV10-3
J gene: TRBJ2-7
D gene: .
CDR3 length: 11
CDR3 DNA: TGTGCCATCAGCCGGGACTACGAGCAGTACTTC
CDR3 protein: CAISRDYEQYF

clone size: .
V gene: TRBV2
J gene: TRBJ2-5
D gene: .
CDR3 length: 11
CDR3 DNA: TGTGCCAGCAACTACCAAGAGACCCAGTACTTC
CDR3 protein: CASNYQETQYF

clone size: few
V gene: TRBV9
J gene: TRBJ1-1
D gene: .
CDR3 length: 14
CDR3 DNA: TGTGCCAGCAGCGTAGAGGGGGGGCACACTGAAGCTTTCTTT
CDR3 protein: CASSVEGGHTEAFF

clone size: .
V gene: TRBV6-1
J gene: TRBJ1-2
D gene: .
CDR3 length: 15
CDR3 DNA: TGTGCCAGCAGTGAAGGCGTGACCAGAGCCTATGGCTACACCTTC
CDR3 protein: CASSEGVTRAYGYTF

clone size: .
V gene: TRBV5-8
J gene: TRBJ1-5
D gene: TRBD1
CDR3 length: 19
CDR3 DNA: TGTGCCAGCAGCTTGGAGGGGACAGGTGGAAACTATAGCAATCAGCCCCAGCATTTT
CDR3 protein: CASSLEGTGGNYSNQPQHF

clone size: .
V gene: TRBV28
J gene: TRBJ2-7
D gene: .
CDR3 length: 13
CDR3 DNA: TGTGCCAGTCTCGGGACCCCCCTGTACGAGCAGTACTTC
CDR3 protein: CASLGTPLYEQYF

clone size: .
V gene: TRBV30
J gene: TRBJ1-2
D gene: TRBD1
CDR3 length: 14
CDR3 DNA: TGTGCCTGGAGTGTATCGGGACAGGGGGCTGGCTACACCTTC
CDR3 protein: CAWSVSGQGAGYTF

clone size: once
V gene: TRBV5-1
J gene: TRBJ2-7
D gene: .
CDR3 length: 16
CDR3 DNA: TGCGCCAGTGCCCCTTTGACCCGGGCCACCCCGGGCGAGCAGTACTTC
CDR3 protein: CASAPLTRATPGEQYF

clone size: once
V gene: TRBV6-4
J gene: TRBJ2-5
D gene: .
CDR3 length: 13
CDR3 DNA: TGTGCCAGCAGTGTCGGCCTCGGAGAGACCCAGTACTTC
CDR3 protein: CASSVGLGETQYF

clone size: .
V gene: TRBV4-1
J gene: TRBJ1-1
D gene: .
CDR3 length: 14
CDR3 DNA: TGCGCCAGCAGCCCTATACAGGGTGTCACTGAAGCTTTCTTT
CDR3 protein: CASSPIQGVTEAFF

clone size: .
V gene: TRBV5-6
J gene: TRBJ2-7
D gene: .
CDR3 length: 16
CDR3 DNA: TGTGCCAGCAGCTTGGCGCGGAGGGGCAGGACATACGAGCAGTACTTC
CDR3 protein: CASSLARRGRTYEQYF

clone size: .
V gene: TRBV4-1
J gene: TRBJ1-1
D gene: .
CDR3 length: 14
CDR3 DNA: TGCGCCAGCAGCCGCCGACACCCGAACACTGAAGCTTTCTTT
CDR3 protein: CASSRRHPNTEAFF

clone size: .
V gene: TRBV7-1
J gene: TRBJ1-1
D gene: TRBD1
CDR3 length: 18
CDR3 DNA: TGTGCCAGCAGCTTAGAAACAGGGGGCGTCGTCTCTCGGACTGAAGCTTTCTTT
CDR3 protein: CASSLETGGVVSRTEAFF

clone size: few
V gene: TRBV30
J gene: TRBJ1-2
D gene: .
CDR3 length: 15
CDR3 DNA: TGTGCCTGGAGCCATAACACATTTGCGAACTATGGCTACACCTTC
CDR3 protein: CAWSHNTFANYGYTF

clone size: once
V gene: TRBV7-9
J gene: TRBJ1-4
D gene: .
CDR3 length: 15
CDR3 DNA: TGTGCCAGCAGTCCGTACCAAGCAACTAATGAAAAACTGTTTTTT
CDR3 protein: CASSPYQATNEKLFF

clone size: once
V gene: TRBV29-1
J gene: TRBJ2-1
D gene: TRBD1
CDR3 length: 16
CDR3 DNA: TGCAGCGTTCCACCTCGGGGACAGGGGGCGGTCAATGAGCAGTTCTTC
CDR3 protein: CSVPPRGQGAVNEQFF

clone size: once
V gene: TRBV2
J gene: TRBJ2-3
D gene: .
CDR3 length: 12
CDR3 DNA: TGTGCCAGCAGTGGCTTGGGGGATACGCAGTATTTT
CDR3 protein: CASSGLGDTQYF

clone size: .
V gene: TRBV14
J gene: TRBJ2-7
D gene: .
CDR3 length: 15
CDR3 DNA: TGTGCCAGCAGCCAAGAGGAGGGGAGCCCCTACGAGCAGTACTTC
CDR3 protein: CASSQEEGSPYEQYF